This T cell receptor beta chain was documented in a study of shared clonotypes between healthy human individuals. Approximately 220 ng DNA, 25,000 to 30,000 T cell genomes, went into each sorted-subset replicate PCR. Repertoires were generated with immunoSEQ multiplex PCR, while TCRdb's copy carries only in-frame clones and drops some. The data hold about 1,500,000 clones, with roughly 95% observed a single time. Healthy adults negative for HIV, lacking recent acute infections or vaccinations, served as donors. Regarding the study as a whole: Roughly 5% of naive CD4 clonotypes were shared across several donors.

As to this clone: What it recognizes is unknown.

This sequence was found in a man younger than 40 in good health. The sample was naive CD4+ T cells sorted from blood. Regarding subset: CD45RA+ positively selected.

Here the CDR3 reads CASSLNRGLSTDTQYF. The CDR3 DNA follows: TGTGCCAGCAGCTTGAACCGGGGCCTCAGCACAGATACGCAGTATTTT. This chain uses TRBV7-9 with TRBJ2-3; D might be TRBD1 or TRBD2, each matching 5 bases. CDR1 and CDR2 (germline): SEHNR, FQNEAQ (reference sequence). The germline V and J ends were trimmed by 3 bases and 0 bases, with 13 bases remaining between them. The CDR3 extends over 16 amino acids.